This T cell receptor beta chain was found in a study of CD8+ T cells in alopecia areata. Whole-study results and caveats: Tofacitinib significantly brought down scalp clonality and expanded CD8+ clones among top 100. Between patients, shared TCR sequences were less clear than in mice. This was possibly due in part to HLA diversity in the patient population. As there was one nonresponder, how baseline CD8+ expansion relates to response remains uncertain. While tofacitinib was given, many expanded lesional clones persisted in scalp and blood.

Treatment meaning: oral pan-JAK inhibitor, 5-10 mg twice daily. As concerns this clone: Antigen specificity is unknown.

After isolation, RNA underwent reverse transcription to generate cDNA as the sequencing template. Profiling relied on immunoSEQ multiplex PCR, and the TCRdb table lists in-frame clones only, not all of them. Counted here are around 270,000 clones, roughly 50% occurring once; the ten biggest clones make up roughly 1.8%. Sequences were derived from CD4+ T cells sorted from blood, sampled at week 24, from a patient treated with tofacitinib. This TCR derives from a human donor with alopecia areata.

CDR3 region: CAISERASETQYF. The CDR3 DNA is TGTGCCATCAGTGAACGTGCGTCGGAGACCCAGTACTTC. This chain joins TRBV10-3 and TRBJ2-5; D unclear. This CDR3 has 13 amino acids. Germline V CDR1 and CDR2: ENHRY, SYGVKD. V was pared by 3 bases and J by 5 bases, with 10 bases between.